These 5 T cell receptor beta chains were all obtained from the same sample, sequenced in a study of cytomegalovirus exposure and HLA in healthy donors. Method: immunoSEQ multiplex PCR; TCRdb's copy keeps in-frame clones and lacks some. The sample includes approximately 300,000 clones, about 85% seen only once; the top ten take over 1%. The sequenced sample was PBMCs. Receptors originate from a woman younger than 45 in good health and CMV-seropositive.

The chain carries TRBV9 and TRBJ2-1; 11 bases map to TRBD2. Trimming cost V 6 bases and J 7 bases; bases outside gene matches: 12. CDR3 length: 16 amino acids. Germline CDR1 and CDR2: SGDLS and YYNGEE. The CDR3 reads CASNVAGGHFANEQFF. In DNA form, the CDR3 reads TGTGCCAGCAATGTAGCGGGAGGGCATTTTGCGAATGAGCAGTTCTTC.

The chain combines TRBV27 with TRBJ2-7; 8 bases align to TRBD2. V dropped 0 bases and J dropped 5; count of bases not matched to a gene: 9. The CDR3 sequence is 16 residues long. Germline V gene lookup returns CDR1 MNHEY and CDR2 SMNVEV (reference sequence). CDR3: CASSLSGAGAFDEQYF. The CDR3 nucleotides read TGTGCCAGCAGTTTATCAGGAGCGGGAGCGTTCGACGAGCAGTACTTC.

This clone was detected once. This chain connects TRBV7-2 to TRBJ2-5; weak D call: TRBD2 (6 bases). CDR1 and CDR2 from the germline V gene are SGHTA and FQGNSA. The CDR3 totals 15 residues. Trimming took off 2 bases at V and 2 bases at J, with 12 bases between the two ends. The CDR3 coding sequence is TGTGCCAGCAGCTTAATCATGGGGAGGCAAGAGACCCAGTACTTC. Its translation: CASSLIMGRQETQYF.

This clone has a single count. CDR3 residues: CASSVDGRGTYGYTF. CDR3 nucleotides: TGTGCCAGCAGCGTAGATGGCAGGGGGACCTATGGCTACACCTTC. The chain carries TRBV9 and TRBJ1-2, with TRBD1 identical over 7 bases. The germline V gene has CDR1 SGDLS and CDR2 YYNGEE. Trimming took 0 bases from V and 4 from J; bases not matched to a gene: 6. The CDR3 spans 15 residues.

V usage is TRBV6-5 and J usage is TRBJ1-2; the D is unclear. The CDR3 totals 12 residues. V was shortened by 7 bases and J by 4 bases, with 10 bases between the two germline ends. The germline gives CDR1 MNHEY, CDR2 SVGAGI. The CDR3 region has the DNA TGTGCCAGCAACCTGCCAGGCTATGGCTACACCTTC. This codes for CASNLPGYGYTF.